This TCR beta chain was captured in a study of CD4 T cell repertoires in COVID-19. These memory T cells were uncultured and sequenced directly after ex vivo isolation. Only in-frame clones appear in the TCRdb table, and some are missing; sequencing was by immunoSEQ multiplex PCR. The sample consists of 8,000 or so clones, less than 90% of them appearing once. V was clipped by 1 base and J by 0 bases; unmatched bases: 1. CDR3 length: 17 residues. Per germline, CDR1 PRHDT and CDR2 FYEKMQ (reference sequence). The TCR comes from a human donor who had COVID-19. The chain combines TRBV13 with TRBJ2-5, with 14 bases identical to TRBD2. Sequences were derived from effector memory CD4+ T cells from blood, sampled before the COVID-19 pandemic. CDR3 loop: CASSLVGLAGDQETQYF. Written as DNA, the CDR3 is TGTGCCAGCAGCTTAGTGGGACTAGCGGGGGACCAAGAGACCCAGTACTTC.